This record looks at one TCR beta chain sequence and its context. The sample belongs to a study of blood T cell repertoires in COVID-19. Study background: Samples representing acute and convalescent COVID-19 were sourced from the United States, Italy and Spain. The analysed material was cDNA or gDNA that came from T cells, B-cell-depleted T cells, or PBMCs.

Per the original data handling: Amplification from reference gene primers served as the basis for estimated nucleated cell counts. Produced via immunoSEQ multiplex PCR; TCRdb's table is partial and in-frame only. The V and J calls and clone size come from that table; D and trimming were worked out from the DNA. The sample lists 150,000 to 200,000 clones; about 86% were seen once. V shed 5 bases and J shed 7 bases, with 8 bases lying between them. Germline V gene data show CDR1 as LNHDA and CDR2 as SQIVND (reference sequence). The CDR3 has 11 amino acids. The origin of this receptor is a man aged 18 to 29 with active or convalescent COVID-19. Sequencing input: peripheral blood. V gene TRBV19 combines with J gene TRBJ1-1, with unresolved D. CDR3 in amino acids: CASSVSFEAFF. CDR3 nucleotides: TGTGCCAGTAGTGTTTCTTTTGAAGCTTTCTTT.